These 24 T cell receptor beta chains were all obtained from the same sample, sequenced in a study of metastatic and nonmetastatic thyroid tumors. TCRdb redid the clone calls on the PCR reads using MiXCR. The sample has roughly 25,000 clones; about 16% are singletons. Every patient was untreated before thyroid surgery. Sequencing was done on a sample of blood. The receptors here all came from a female donor with papillary thyroid cancer or a benign thyroid nodule (not recorded which). Some clones in this sample may be carry-over from other donors' samples.

The table lists this clone with a few counts. The chain uses TRBV28 and TRBJ2-3; D not resolved. CDR3 length equals 15 residues. Germline values: CDR1 MDHEN, CDR2 SYDVKM. The V gene lost 4 bases and the J gene lost 0 bases, with 11 bases spanning the gap. The CDR3, as DNA: TGTGCCAGCAGTTCCCTGCAGGTTAGCACAGATACGCAGTATTTT. Protein: CASSSLQVSTDTQYF. Together with reference TRBV28 and TRBJ2-3, the CDR3 gives the full variable domain: DVKVTQSSRYLVKRTGEKVFLECVQDMDHENMFWYRQDPGLGLRLIYFSYDVKMKEKGDIPEGYSVSREKKERFSLILESASTNQTSMYLCASSSLQVSTDTQYFGPGTRLTVL.

In this sample, this clone is medium-sized. This chain connects TRBV11-3 to TRBJ2-2; a possible D gene is TRBD1 (6 bases). V lost 2 bases, J lost 3 bases, and 7 bases lay in between. The CDR3 has 14 amino acids. The germline CDR1 and CDR2 sequences are SGHNT and YENEEA. The CDR3 DNA reads as TGTGCCAGCAGCTTACAGGGGTACACCGGGGAGCTGTTTTTT. Protein product: CASSLQGYTGELFF.

There are many counts of this clone. This chain joins TRBV6-6 and TRBJ1-1; no reliable D call. Germline CDR1 is MNHNY and CDR2 is SVGAGI (reference sequence). CDR3 length equals 13 residues. Trimming removed 2 bases from V and 0 bases from J, with 4 bases in between. CDR3 protein: CASSYILNTEAFF. The CDR3 DNA follows: TGTGCCAGCAGTTACATTCTGAACACTGAAGCTTTCTTT.

This clone was observed many times. The chain carries TRBV9 and TRBJ1-5, with 8 bases matching TRBD1. V gave up 0 bases and J gave up 4 bases; unmatched junction bases: 3. Per germline, CDR1 SGDLS and CDR2 YYNGEE. The CDR3 covers 15 residues. The CDR3: CASSVGTGKNQPQHF. DNA of the CDR3: TGTGCCAGCAGCGTAGGGACAGGGAAAAATCAGCCCCAGCATTTT. Variable domain in full (rest from reference TRBV9 and TRBJ1-5): DSGVTQTPKHLITATGQRVTLRCSPRSGDLSVYWYQQSLDQGLQFLIQYYNGEERAKGNILERFSAQQFPDLHSELNLSSLELGDSALYFCASSVGTGKNQPQHFGDGTRLSIL.

This chain joins TRBV6-1 and TRBJ1-5, with D unclear. V lost 7 bases to trimming and J lost 2 bases, with 9 bases between them. Germline CDR1 is MNHNS and CDR2 is SASEGT. The CDR3 totals 13 residues. As DNA, the CDR3 is TGTGCCAGCATCCCTTCTGGCAATCAGCCCCAGCATTTT. Protein product: CASIPSGNQPQHF.

The table lists this clone with a few counts. The chain is built from TRBV7-2 and TRBJ2-7; no reliable D call. Per germline, CDR1 SGHTA and CDR2 FQGNSA. Trimming cost V 5 bases and J 0 bases, with 8 bases left between them. This CDR3 has 13 amino acids. CDR3 DNA: TGTGCCAGCAGCGCCCCGAACTCCTACGAGCAGTACTTC. Translation gives CASSAPNSYEQYF.

Ten or more counts support this clone. The V call is TRBV2, the J call TRBJ2-1; TRBD2 agrees at 8 bases. CDR3 size: 15 residues. V was pared by 4 bases and J by 9 bases, with 11 bases of the junction left unmatched. Germline CDR1 SNHLY, CDR2 FYNNEI. In DNA form, the CDR3 reads TGTGCCAGCAGTGCCCGACTAGCGCGAGGGGGTGAGCAGTTCTTC. It encodes CASSARLARGGEQFF.

This clone was seen only a few times. The CDR3: CASSPTGQGAGEQYF. In DNA form, the CDR3 reads TGTGCCAGCAGTCCTACGGGACAGGGGGCTGGTGAGCAGTACTTC. The gene calls are TRBV6-1 and TRBJ2-7; 12 positions match TRBD1. The CDR3 loop spans 15 amino acids. Germline CDR1 and CDR2: MNHNS and SASEGT. V was pared by 5 bases and J by 7 bases, with 9 bases of the junction left unmatched.

The V call is TRBV4-2, the J call TRBJ2-7; no firm D call. The CDR3 extends over 14 amino acids. The V end was cut by 0 bases, the J end by 7 bases, with 13 bases between. The germline V gene has CDR1 LGHNA and CDR2 YNFKEQ. Written as DNA, the CDR3 is TGTGCCAGCAGCCAAGATTCCCACGACGGAGAGCAGTACTTC. Its protein product is CASSQDSHDGEQYF.

This clone was seen at least ten times. CDR3 residues: CASSQAFLETQYF. The CDR3 coding sequence is TGTGCCAGCAGCCAAGCCTTTTTGGAGACCCAGTACTTC. The chain uses TRBV14 and TRBJ2-5; D gene unclear. There are 13 residues in the CDR3. V shed 1 base and J shed 5 bases, with 8 bases lying between them. Germline V gene data show CDR1 as SGHDN and CDR2 as FVKESK.

DNA of the CDR3: TGTGCCAGCAGCATAGGGGGAAGCTCCTACAATGAGCAGTTCTTC. Its protein is CASSIGGSSYNEQFF. The rearrangement joins TRBV11-1 to TRBJ2-1, with D maybe TRBD1 (6 bases). Germline V gives CDR1 SGHAT, CDR2 FQDESV (reference sequence). There are 15 residues in the CDR3. The V end lost 5 bases, the J end lost 0 bases, and 11 bases lay between the germline ends.

The V and J genes are TRBV28 and TRBJ1-5; no definite D call. The V gene lost 7 bases and the J gene lost 3 bases, with 19 bases spanning the gap. The CDR3 has 16 amino acids. Germline CDR1 reads MDHEN; CDR2 reads SYDVKM. Here the CDR3 reads CASISPPLMVNQPQHF. The CDR3 coding sequence is TGTGCCAGCATTTCTCCACCCCTAATGGTCAATCAGCCCCAGCATTTT.

The rearrangement joins TRBV13 to TRBJ2-1, with D hard to call. With 5 bases removed from V and 16 bases from J, the gap between germline ends came to 12 bases. The CDR3 is made up of 10 amino acids. Germline V gives CDR1 PRHDT, CDR2 FYEKMQ (reference sequence). As DNA, the CDR3 is TGTGCCAGCAGCCCCGAATTCCCTTTCTTC. This encodes CASSPEFPFF.

This clone was counted many times. The chain recombines TRBV19 with TRBJ2-3; 7 bases are shared with TRBD2. The CDR3 is 18 amino acids. Trimming took 4 bases from V and 4 from J; bases not matched to a gene: 17. Per germline, CDR1 LNHDA and CDR2 SQIVND (reference sequence). The CDR3 region has the DNA TGTGCCAGTAGTACCAGAGATGGGCGGGGGAGTCGTGCAGATACGCAGTATTTT. This gives the protein CASSTRDGRGSRADTQYF.

This clone showed up many times. CDR3 coding DNA: TGTGCCAGCAGCGTAATGGGAGGGCGGGCCACAGATACGCAGTATTTT. This gives the protein CASSVMGGRATDTQYF. The V gene is TRBV7-8, the J gene TRBJ2-3, with TRBD2 matching over 7 bases. With 5 bases clipped from V and 2 bases from J, the junction kept 10 bases outside the gene matches. Per the germline V gene, CDR1 is SGHVS and CDR2 is FQNEAQ. This CDR3 is built from 16 residues.

The table lists this clone with many counts. The genes are TRBV7-2 and TRBJ2-7, with no clear D. Germline CDR1 and CDR2: SGHTA and FQGNSA. The V end lost 1 base, the J end lost 3 bases, and 10 bases lay between the germline ends. The CDR3 is 14 residues long. This CDR3 reads CASSLGGPIYEQYF. The CDR3 bases are TGTGCCAGCAGCTTAGGTGGGCCCATCTACGAGCAGTACTTC. The full variable domain, completed using reference TRBV7-2 and TRBJ2-7, is GAGVSQSPSNKVTEKGKDVELRCDPISGHTALYWYRQSLGQGLEFLIYFQGNSAPDKSGLPSDRFSAERTGGSVSTLTIQRTQQEDSAVYLCASSLGGPIYEQYFGPGTRLTVT.

The chain uses TRBV6-1 and TRBJ1-2; D is uncertain. CDR1 is MNHNS and CDR2 is SASEGT in the germline V gene. The CDR3 extends over 11 amino acids. V lost 9 bases to trimming and J lost 10 bases, with 15 bases between them. The CDR3 spells CASLRTQVYTF. The CDR3 DNA follows: TGTGCCAGTCTAAGGACTCAGGTCTACACCTTC.

This clone was seen at least ten times. A clone one base away is much larger, so this may be a read error. The sample holds other DNA sequences that translate to the same CDR3. For the CDR3, the DNA is TGCAGCGTTCCACTCGGACAGGGCGGCTACGAGCAGTACTTC. This translates into CSVPLGQGGYEQYF. The chain combines TRBV29-1 with TRBJ2-7; the match to TRBD1 covers 8 bases. Germline-derived CDR1 and CDR2 are SQVTM and ANQGSEA. V shed 5 bases, J shed 3 bases, and the junction held 9 bases outside the gene matches. This CDR3 comprises 14 residues.

This clone came up many times. This may come from a read error, since a much larger clone is one base off. The sample contains more than one DNA sequence encoding this CDR3. V gene TRBV18 combines with J gene TRBJ2-2, with D tentatively TRBD2 (5 bases). This CDR3 comprises 15 residues. CDR1 KGHSH and CDR2 LQKENI come from the germline V gene. V lost 6 bases to trimming and J lost 6 bases, with 17 bases between them. The CDR3 nucleotides read TGTGCCAGCTCCCTCCTGAGAGAGGGAGCCGGGGAGCTGTTTTTT. Translated: CASSLLREGAGELFF.

V usage is TRBV5-8 and J usage is TRBJ2-7, with D possibly matching TRBD1 (5 bases). Looked up from germline, CDR1 is SGHTS and CDR2 is YDEGEE. The CDR3 consists of 15 residues. Trimming took off 0 bases at V and 2 bases at J, with 12 bases between the two ends. CDR3 DNA: TGTGCCAGCAGCTTGGTTGGGGCAGATCCCTACGAGCAGTACTTC. The encoded protein is CASSLVGADPYEQYF.

This clone appeared many times. The chain has TRBV4-1 and TRBJ2-5; D is ambiguous. Trimming cost V 4 bases and J 5 bases, with 17 bases left between them. Per germline, CDR1 MGHRA and CDR2 YSYEKL. The CDR3 sequence is 15 residues long. CDR3 nucleotides: TGCGCCAGCAGCCTCGGAAGCCCCCAAATCGAGACCCAGTACTTC. It yields the protein CASSLGSPQIETQYF.

The V and J genes are TRBV7-9 and TRBJ2-5, with D perhaps matching TRBD2 (5 bases). Trimming pared 5 bases from V and 0 bases from J, leaving 19 bases between. CDR3 length: 17 residues. CDR1 and CDR2 from the germline V gene are SEHNR and FQNEAQ (reference sequence). The CDR3: CASSDALEGTYQETQYF. The CDR3 nucleotides are TGTGCCAGCAGCGACGCTCTAGAGGGAACGTACCAAGAGACCCAGTACTTC.

The chain recombines TRBV20-1 with TRBJ1-1, with D perhaps matching TRBD1 (5 bases). CDR3 length equals 12 residues. Trimming pared 5 bases from V and 12 bases from J, leaving 19 bases between. Germline CDR1 reads DFQATT; CDR2 reads SNEGSKA (reference sequence). CDR3 coding DNA: TGCAGTGCTGTTCAGGGCGACACTGAGTCTTTCTTT. Amino acid sequence: CSAVQGDTESFF.

This clone was counted at least ten times. V is TRBV4-3 and J is TRBJ2-2; tentatively, D is TRBD2 (7 bases). Germline V gene lookup returns CDR1 LGHNA and CDR2 YSLEER. This CDR3 spans 15 amino acids. V lost 4 bases and J 5 bases, leaving 14 bases between the germline ends. CDR3 sequence reads: CASSRYREGTGELFF. CDR3 in DNA: TGCGCCAGCAGCCGGTACAGGGAGGGGACCGGGGAGCTGTTTTTT.